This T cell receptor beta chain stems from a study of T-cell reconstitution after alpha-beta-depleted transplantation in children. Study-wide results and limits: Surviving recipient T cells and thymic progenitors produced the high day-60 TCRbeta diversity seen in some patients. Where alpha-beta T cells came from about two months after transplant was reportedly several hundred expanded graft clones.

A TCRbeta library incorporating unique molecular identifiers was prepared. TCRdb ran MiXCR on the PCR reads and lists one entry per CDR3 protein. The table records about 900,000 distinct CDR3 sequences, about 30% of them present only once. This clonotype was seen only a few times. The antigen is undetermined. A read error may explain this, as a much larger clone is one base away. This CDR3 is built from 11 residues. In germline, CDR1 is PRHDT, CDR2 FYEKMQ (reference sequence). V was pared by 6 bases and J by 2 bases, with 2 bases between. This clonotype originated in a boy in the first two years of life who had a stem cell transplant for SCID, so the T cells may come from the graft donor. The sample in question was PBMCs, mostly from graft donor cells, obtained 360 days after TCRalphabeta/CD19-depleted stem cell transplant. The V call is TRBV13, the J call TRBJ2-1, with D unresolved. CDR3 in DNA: TGTGCCAGCAGGCCCTACAATGAGCAGTTCTTC. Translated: CASRPYNEQFF.